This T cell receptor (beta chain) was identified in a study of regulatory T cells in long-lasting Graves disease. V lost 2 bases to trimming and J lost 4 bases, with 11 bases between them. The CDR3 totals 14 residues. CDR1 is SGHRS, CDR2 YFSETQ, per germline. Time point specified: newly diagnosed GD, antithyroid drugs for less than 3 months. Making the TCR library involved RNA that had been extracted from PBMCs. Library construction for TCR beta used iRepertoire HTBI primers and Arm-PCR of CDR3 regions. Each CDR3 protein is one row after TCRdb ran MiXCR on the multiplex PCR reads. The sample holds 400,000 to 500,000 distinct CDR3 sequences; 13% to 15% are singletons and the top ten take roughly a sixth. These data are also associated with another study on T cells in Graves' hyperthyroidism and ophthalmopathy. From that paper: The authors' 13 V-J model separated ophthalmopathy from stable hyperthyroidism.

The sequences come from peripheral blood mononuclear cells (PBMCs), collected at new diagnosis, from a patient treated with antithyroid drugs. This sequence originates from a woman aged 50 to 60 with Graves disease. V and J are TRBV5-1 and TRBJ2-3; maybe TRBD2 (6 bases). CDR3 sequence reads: CASSFPGAADTQYF. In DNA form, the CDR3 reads TGCGCCAGCAGCTTCCCGGGAGCTGCAGATACGCAGTATTTT.